Presented here are 13 T cell receptor beta chains from one specimen sequenced in a study of T-cell reconstitution after alpha-beta-depleted transplantation in children. Construction of the TCRbeta library involved unique molecular identifiers. TCRdb used MiXCR to reprocess the PCR reads, holding one entry per CDR3 protein. The data hold about 360,000 distinct CDR3 sequences, with roughly 14% observed a single time. The starting material was PBMCs, obtained from the stem cell graft. These receptors all stem from a human donor who donated a stem cell graft to a child with Fanconi anemia.

This clonotype occurred many times. The chain carries TRBV7-2 and TRBJ1-1; possibly TRBD1 for D (5 bases). Trimming stripped 5 bases from V and 0 bases from J, with 10 bases between. The CDR3 is 14 residues long. Looked up from germline, CDR1 is SGHTA and CDR2 is FQGNSA. CDR3: CASSLTVMNTEAFF. In DNA, the CDR3 is TGTGCCAGCAGCCTGACAGTGATGAACACTGAAGCTTTCTTT.

This sequence joins TRBV29-1 and TRBJ1-1; a possible D gene is TRBD1 (5 bases). CDR1 and CDR2 from the germline V gene are SQVTM and ANQGSEA. This CDR3 contains 12 residues. V was trimmed by 6 bases and J by 3 bases, leaving 11 bases between them. CDR3 amino acids: CSVVTDDTEAFF. The DNA for the CDR3 is TGCAGCGTCGTGACAGACGACACTGAAGCTTTCTTT. Together with reference TRBV29-1 and TRBJ1-1, the CDR3 gives the full variable domain: SAVISQKPSRDICQRGTSLTIQCQVDSQVTMMFWYRQQPGQSLTLIATANQGSEATYESGFVIDKFPISRPNLTFSTLTVSNMSPEDSSIYLCSVVTDDTEAFFGQGTRLTVV.

This clonotype was observed at least ten times. The chain is built from TRBV7-9 and TRBJ1-2; D unclear. CDR1 SEHNR and CDR2 FQNEAQ come from the germline V gene (reference sequence). The CDR3 length is 14 residues. V lost 5 bases to trimming and J lost 4 bases, with 14 bases between them. CDR3: CASSASGSFYGYTF. The DNA of the CDR3 is TGTGCCAGCAGCGCCTCCGGTAGTTTCTATGGCTACACCTTC.

This clonotype has a handful of counts. V is TRBV27 and J is TRBJ2-2; D is unresolved. V lost 6 bases and J lost 4, with 12 bases in between. This CDR3 is built from 14 residues. The germline CDR1 and CDR2 sequences are MNHEY and SMNVEV (reference sequence). This CDR3 reads CASRSSRATGELFF. The DNA of the CDR3 is TGTGCCAGCAGGTCCTCTCGGGCCACCGGGGAGCTGTTTTTT.

This clonotype turned up a few times. The chain has TRBV5-1 and TRBJ2-5; 10 bases agree with TRBD2. Trimming took 8 bases from V and 5 from J; bases not matched to a gene: 9. Germline CDR1 is SGHRS and CDR2 is YFSETQ. This CDR3 is 14 amino acids long. CDR3 residues: CASRYSGGLETQYF. The CDR3 nucleotides read TGCGCCAGTAGATATAGCGGGGGGCTCGAGACCCAGTACTTC.

The chain carries TRBV7-2 and TRBJ2-7, with a possible D match to TRBD2 (6 bases). Germline values: CDR1 SGHTA, CDR2 FQGNSA. Trimming took 0 bases from V and 5 from J, leaving 8 bases between them. This CDR3 has 13 amino acids. The CDR3 region has the DNA TGTGCCAGCAGCTTAGCTGGGGGGAACGAGCAGTACTTC. Its protein is CASSLAGGNEQYF.

This clonotype showed up just a few times. The chain has TRBV27 and TRBJ1-1; 10 bases map to TRBD1. Germline V gene sequence: CDR1 MNHEY, CDR2 SMNVEV (reference sequence). This CDR3 has 14 amino acids. V shed 10 bases, J shed 3 bases, and the junction held 8 bases outside the gene matches. The CDR3 bases are TGTGCCACCTCACCGGGACAGGGGTACACTGAAGCTTTCTTT. Amino acids: CATSPGQGYTEAFF.

This clonotype occurred many times. The chain employs TRBV20-1 and TRBJ2-5; D is possibly TRBD2 (6 bases). The germline V gene encodes CDR1 DFQATT and CDR2 SNEGSKA (reference sequence). V lost 3 bases and J 1 base, leaving 12 bases between the germline ends. The CDR3 totals 14 residues. CDR3 loop: CSARVGGAQETQYF. The CDR3 nucleotides read TGCAGTGCTAGGGTTGGAGGGGCCCAAGAGACCCAGTACTTC.

This clonotype came up many times. This chain connects TRBV10-2 to TRBJ2-7, with 7 bases matching TRBD2. This CDR3 has 13 amino acids. CDR1 is WSHSY, CDR2 SAAADI, per germline. Trimming at V came to 2 bases and at J to 4 bases, leaving 2 bases not matched to a gene. The CDR3 protein is CASSEGLVYEQYV. CDR3 nucleotide sequence: TGCGCCAGCAGTGAGGGACTAGTATACGAGCAGTACGTC.

In this sample, this clonotype turned up many times. The V gene is TRBV5-4, the J gene TRBJ1-5, with D possibly being TRBD1 (5 bases). The V end lost 1 base, the J end lost 3 bases, and 8 bases lay between the germline ends. The CDR3 has 14 amino acids. Germline V lookup: CDR1 SGHNT, CDR2 YYREEE (reference sequence). This CDR3 is CASSLQGNNQPQHF. CDR3 bases: TGTGCCAGCAGCTTGCAGGGTAACAATCAGCCCCAGCATTTT. Full variable domain (remainder filled in from reference TRBV5-4 and TRBJ1-5): ETGVTQSPTHLIKTRGQQVTLRCSSQSGHNTVSWYQQALGQGPQFIFQYYREEENGRGNFPPRFSGLQFPNYSSELNVNALELDDSALYLCASSLQGNNQPQHFGDGTRLSIL.

The chain uses TRBV12-3 or TRBV12-4 and TRBJ1-1; TRBD1 matches 7 bases. The CDR3 has 17 amino acids. Trimming at V came to 3 bases and at J to 5 bases, leaving 15 bases not matched to a gene. This CDR3 reads CASSFWVGGRGRTEAFF. In DNA, the CDR3 is TGTGCCAGCAGTTTCTGGGTTGGAGGGAGGGGGCGAACTGAAGCTTTCTTT.

This chain joins TRBV18 and TRBJ2-1; 9 bases are shared with TRBD2. Trimming removed 5 bases from V and 5 bases from J; junction bases left unmatched: 7. The CDR3 contains 15 residues. The germline CDR1 and CDR2 sequences are KGHSH and LQKENI. The CDR3 loop reads CASSTAGGQNNEQFF. The CDR3 coding sequence is TGTGCCAGCTCAACGGCGGGGGGGCAAAACAATGAGCAGTTCTTC. Full variable domain (rest looked up from reference TRBV18 and TRBJ2-1): NAGVMQNPRHLVRRRGQEARLRCSPMKGHSHVYWYRQLPEEGLKFMVYLQKENIIDESGMPKERFSAEFPKEGPSILRIQQVVRGDSAAYFCASSTAGGQNNEQFFGPGTRLTVL.

This clonotype was seen a handful of times. The rearrangement links TRBV5-1 to TRBJ2-1; D is undetermined. Germline CDR1 reads SGHRS; CDR2 reads YFSETQ. With 0 bases removed from V and 7 bases from J, the gap between germline ends came to 5 bases. The CDR3 contains 12 residues. DNA of the CDR3: TGCGCCAGCAGCTTGGACGCGAATGAGCAGTTCTTC. Translated, it gives CASSLDANEQFF.